A selection of T cell receptor beta chains follows, all from one sample in a study of spatial heterogeneity in lung cancer. TCRdb processed the 5' RACE reads anew with MiXCR; each CDR3 protein has one entry. Of more than 300 distinct CDR3 sequences detected, approximately 26% appear once; the ten largest clones hold more than 25%. Sequences were derived from lung tumor tissue, sampled at surgery. The receptors shown here come from a male donor with early-stage non-small cell lung cancer. The CDR3 runs from the conserved cysteine through the conserved F or W. D genes are given only for firm matches. Where a row states a size, it is once, few, many or the class of an expanded clone; other rows omit it.

j_gene: TRBJ2-5
v_gene: TRBV5-1
abundance: NA
d_gene: NA
CDR3nt: TGCGCCAGCCGGGTGCCCCAAGAGACCCAGTACTTC
CDR3aa: CASRVPQETQYF

j_gene: TRBJ2-7
v_gene: TRBV6-2/TRBV6-3
abundance: NA
d_gene: NA
CDR3nt: TGTGCCAGCAGTTACGGGGTTGAATACGAGCAGTACTTC
CDR3aa: CASSYGVEYEQYF

j_gene: TRBJ2-1
v_gene: TRBV7-3
abundance: large
d_gene: NA
CDR3nt: TGTGCCAGCAGCTTGGCGGGGAGCTCCTACAATGAGCAGTTCTTC
CDR3aa: CASSLAGSSYNEQFF

j_gene: TRBJ1-4
v_gene: TRBV20-1
abundance: large
d_gene: NA
CDR3nt: TGCAGTGCTAGAGATAATAGGGCCAGGGGAAATGAAAAACTGTTTTTT
CDR3aa: CSARDNRARGNEKLFF

j_gene: TRBJ1-6
v_gene: TRBV20-1
abundance: NA
d_gene: NA
CDR3nt: TGCAGTGCTACAGACTCCCGGAAAACCCTCCACTTT
CDR3aa: CSATDSRKTLHF

j_gene: TRBJ2-2
v_gene: TRBV23-1
abundance: NA
d_gene: TRBD1
CDR3nt: TGCGCCAGCAGTCATCAAAGACAGGGAAACACCGGGGAGCTGTTTTTT
CDR3aa: CASSHQRQGNTGELFF

j_gene: TRBJ2-7
v_gene: TRBV5-6
abundance: large
d_gene: TRBD2
CDR3nt: TGTGCCAGCAGCGGGGGGGAGGTAACGGTGGAGGAGTACTTC
CDR3aa: CASSGGEVTVEEYF

j_gene: TRBJ2-7
v_gene: TRBV5-4
abundance: few
d_gene: NA
CDR3nt: TGTGCCAGCAGCTTGGATCAGGGAGTCTTGAAGCAGTACTTC
CDR3aa: CASSLDQGVLKQYF

j_gene: TRBJ1-4
v_gene: TRBV5-1
abundance: few
d_gene: NA
CDR3nt: TGCGCCAGCAGGCCGATGAATAATGAAAAACTGTTTTTT
CDR3aa: CASRPMNNEKLFF

j_gene: TRBJ2-5
v_gene: TRBV20-1
abundance: large
d_gene: TRBD2
CDR3nt: TGCAGTGCTAGAGATGTGGCTAGCGGGAGAATTGAGACCCAGTACTTC
CDR3aa: CSARDVASGRIETQYF

j_gene: TRBJ2-5
v_gene: TRBV19
abundance: large
d_gene: TRBD2
CDR3nt: TGTGCCAGTAGTAGCGGGAGTCGGGGAGAGACCCAGTACTTC
CDR3aa: CASSSGSRGETQYF

j_gene: TRBJ2-1
v_gene: TRBV10-2
abundance: few
d_gene: NA
CDR3nt: TGCGCCAGCAGTGAGTCACCCCCAACGGTGAGCTCCTACAATGAGCAGTTCTTC
CDR3aa: CASSESPPTVSSYNEQFF

j_gene: TRBJ2-1
v_gene: TRBV29-1
abundance: NA
d_gene: NA
CDR3nt: TGCAGCGTTCGGCGTTCGGGTACCAATGAGCAGTTCTTC
CDR3aa: CSVRRSGTNEQFF

j_gene: TRBJ1-2
v_gene: TRBV20-1
abundance: large
d_gene: NA
CDR3nt: TGCAGTGCCCCAATGACGGACGGACCGTATGGCTACACCTTC
CDR3aa: CSAPMTDGPYGYTF

j_gene: TRBJ2-3
v_gene: TRBV28
abundance: large
d_gene: TRBD2
CDR3nt: TGTGCCAGCAGTTTAACCCTAGCGGGTGTGGGCTACGGCACAGATACGCAGTATTTT
CDR3aa: CASSLTLAGVGYGTDTQYF

j_gene: TRBJ2-7
v_gene: TRBV19
abundance: NA
d_gene: TRBD1
CDR3nt: TGTGCCGGTAGTATCTTGGGACAGAGCTACGAGCAGTACTTC
CDR3aa: CAGSILGQSYEQYF

j_gene: TRBJ2-5
v_gene: TRBV11-2
abundance: large
d_gene: TRBD2
CDR3nt: TGTGCCAGCAGCTTATGGCGGGGGGGTCTCGAGACCCAGTACTTC
CDR3aa: CASSLWRGGLETQYF

j_gene: TRBJ2-2
v_gene: TRBV29-1
abundance: NA
d_gene: NA
CDR3nt: TGCAGCGTTGCAGGGGACAACACCGGGGAGCTGTTTTTT
CDR3aa: CSVAGDNTGELFF

j_gene: TRBJ1-4
v_gene: TRBV10-3
abundance: large
d_gene: NA
CDR3nt: TGTGCCATCAGTGAGGGTCAGGGCGTAAAACTGTTTTTT
CDR3aa: CAISEGQGVKLFF

j_gene: TRBJ1-1
v_gene: TRBV4-1
abundance: large
d_gene: NA
CDR3nt: TGCGCCAGCAGCCAAGATAAGGGCCGGACCCTTGAAGCTTTCTTT
CDR3aa: CASSQDKGRTLEAFF

j_gene: TRBJ2-7
v_gene: TRBV2
abundance: hyperexpanded
d_gene: NA
CDR3nt: TGTGCCAGCAGTGGGGATGGTCCCTACGAGCAGTACTTC
CDR3aa: CASSGDGPYEQYF

j_gene: TRBJ1-2
v_gene: TRBV5-1
abundance: NA
d_gene: NA
CDR3nt: TGCGCCAGCAGCTTGGGGGAGAACTATGGCTACACCTTC
CDR3aa: CASSLGENYGYTF

j_gene: TRBJ2-1
v_gene: TRBV4-1
abundance: large
d_gene: TRBD2
CDR3nt: TGCGCCAGCAGCCGAGAAACGGGGGGGCGGCAGTTCTTC
CDR3aa: CASSRETGGRQFF

j_gene: TRBJ2-6
v_gene: TRBV19
abundance: NA
d_gene: NA
CDR3nt: TGTGCCAGTAGTATAGATCCGCAGAGCCCTGGGGCCAACGTCCTGACTTTC
CDR3aa: CASSIDPQSPGANVLTF

j_gene: TRBJ1-3
v_gene: TRBV4-2
abundance: NA
d_gene: NA
CDR3nt: TGTGCCAGCAGCCAAGGGTTAGGTAACACCATATATTTT
CDR3aa: CASSQGLGNTIYF